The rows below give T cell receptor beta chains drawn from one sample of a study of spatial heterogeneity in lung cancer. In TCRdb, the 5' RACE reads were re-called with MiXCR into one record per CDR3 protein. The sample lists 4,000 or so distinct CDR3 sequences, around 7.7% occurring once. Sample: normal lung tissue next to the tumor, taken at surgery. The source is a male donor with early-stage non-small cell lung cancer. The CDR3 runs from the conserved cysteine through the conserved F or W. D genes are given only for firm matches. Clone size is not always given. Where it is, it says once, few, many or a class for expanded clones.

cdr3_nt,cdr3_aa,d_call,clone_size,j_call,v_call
TGTGCCAGCAGCTTAGATCACAGGGGAGGGGAGCTGTTTTTT,CASSLDHRGGELFF,TRBD1,medium-sized,TRBJ2-2,TRBV7-2
TGTGCCAGCAGCCAGTTAACAGGGTCAAACACTGAAGCTTTCTTT,CASSQLTGSNTEAFF,-,many,TRBJ1-1,TRBV14
TGTGCCAGCAGCCCACCCCTTACAGGGTTGAACACTGAAGCTTTCTTT,CASSPPLTGLNTEAFF,-,medium-sized,TRBJ1-1,TRBV7-2
TGTGCCAGCGGGAGGAACTACGAGCAGTACTTC,CASGRNYEQYF,-,medium-sized,TRBJ2-7,TRBV28
TGTGCCAGCAGGGTGGGACAGGACAATCAGCCCCAGCATTTT,CASRVGQDNQPQHF,TRBD1,many,TRBJ1-5,TRBV6-6
TGTGCCAGCAGCGTAGCCAACACTGAAGCTTTCTTT,CASSVANTEAFF,-,medium-sized,TRBJ1-1,TRBV9
TGTGCCAGCAGCTGGACAGGGATAAACACTGAAGCTTTCTTT,CASSWTGINTEAFF,TRBD1,medium-sized,TRBJ1-1,TRBV11-3
TGTGCCAGCAGCTTAAGGACAGGGGGAAGCGTCGACAATCAGCCCCAGCATTTT,CASSLRTGGSVDNQPQHF,TRBD1,many,TRBJ1-5,TRBV13
TGTGCCAGCGAAGGGCAGGGTGGTGAAAAACTGTTTTTT,CASEGQGGEKLFF,-,many,TRBJ1-4,TRBV6-6
TGTGCCAGTTGGACAGGGGGCAATACCGGGGAGCTGTTTTTT,CASWTGGNTGELFF,TRBD1,many,TRBJ2-2,TRBV11-2
TGTGCCTGGAAGAAGGACAGCCGATACACTGAAGCTTTCTTT,CAWKKDSRYTEAFF,-,medium-sized,TRBJ1-1,TRBV30
TGTGCCAGCAACCTACCCTCAGGGGACAGCCCTCCCCCGAACACCGGGGAGCTGTTTTTT,CASNLPSGDSPPPNTGELFF,TRBD1,medium-sized,TRBJ2-2,TRBV7-9
TGTGCCAGCAGCCGAGACAGGGGCGGGGCCGGGGAGCTGTTTTTT,CASSRDRGGAGELFF,TRBD1,many,TRBJ2-2,TRBV6-5
TGCAGTGCCCGAAACCCGTCTGTGGGGTTCTATGGCTACACCTTC,CSARNPSVGFYGYTF,-,medium-sized,TRBJ1-2,TRBV20-1
TGTGCCAGCAGTTTTGATGGGGGGCGAAACACTGAAGCTTTCTTT,CASSFDGGRNTEAFF,-,medium-sized,TRBJ1-1,TRBV12-3/TRBV12-4
TGCAGTGCCCCTGGGGAAAGGGGACGGAATTCACCCCTCCACTTT,CSAPGERGRNSPLHF,-,-,TRBJ1-6,TRBV20-1
TGTGCCGCGTGGGAGGGGAGCAATCAGCCCCAGCATTTT,CAAWEGSNQPQHF,-,medium-sized,TRBJ1-5,TRBV6-5
TGTGCCAGCAGCTTAGCGGGTAGCAACACTGAAGCTTTCTTT,CASSLAGSNTEAFF,-,many,TRBJ1-1,TRBV7-6
TGTGCCAGCAGAGTACAGGGGGATCCCCGAGGCACCGGGGAGCTGTTTTTT,CASRVQGDPRGTGELFF,TRBD1,many,TRBJ2-2,TRBV12-3/TRBV12-4
TGTGCCAGCAGTTCCGGGACTAGCGGGGCAGATACGCAGTATTTT,CASSSGTSGADTQYF,TRBD2,medium-sized,TRBJ2-3,TRBV6-2/TRBV6-3
TGCAGTGCTCGAGGCCAGGGGTTCAGGTCAGGTGAGCAGTTCTTC,CSARGQGFRSGEQFF,-,medium-sized,TRBJ2-1,TRBV20-1
TGTGCCACCTATGGGGACACTGTCTACGAGCAGTACTTC,CATYGDTVYEQYF,-,few,TRBJ2-7,TRBV6-5